The clone carrying this T cell receptor (beta chain) has a handful of counts. Its antigen is currently unknown. TCRdb used MiXCR to reprocess the 5' RACE reads, holding one entry per CDR3 protein. The table has almost 250,000 distinct CDR3 sequences, about 16% seen once. This sample is drawn from a study of T-cell memory formation after mild COVID-19. Findings and caveats of the study: The authors did not confirm SARS-CoV-2 specificity of second-wave clones peaking day 37. Clones that contracted clustered mainly in CM and EM if CD4+ and in EMRA if CD8+. Some clones that responded were present in memory (sampled pre-infection), which suggests cross-reactive memory joined.

Germline CDR1 is KGHDR and CDR2 is SFDVKD. CDR3 length: 18 amino acids. V gave up 4 bases and J gave up 8 bases; unmatched junction bases: 13. What was sequenced was PBMCs or a T cell subset sorted from them (not recorded which). The chain is built from TRBV24-1 and TRBJ1-4; 12 positions match TRBD1. The source is an adult woman who had mild COVID-19 (a few samples of this study predate the infection). Cell type and time point are not known. For the CDR3, the DNA is TGTGCCACCAGTGAGGCCGGGACAGGGGGCGCATTGGGCGAAAAACTGTTTTTT. This codes for CATSEAGTGGALGEKLFF.